The 29 T cell receptor beta chains reported below all come from one sample, sequenced in a study of Graves' ophthalmopathy and Graves' hyperthyroidism. Amplification from RNA transcripts yielded the TCR beta CDR3 regions. The first-round RT-PCR employed HTBI primers together with the Qiagen OneStep RT-PCR kit. A multiplex PCR was then performed as the second round. TCRdb called the multiplex PCR reads again in MiXCR, with one record for every CDR3 protein. The repertoire includes roughly 400,000 distinct CDR3 sequences, about a sixth of them detected once, and around 1.5% sits in the top ten. What was sequenced was peripheral blood. These receptors were obtained from a woman in her late teens or twenties with Graves' ophthalmopathy.

This clonotype was observed many times. The V and J genes are TRBV3-1 and TRBJ1-6; perhaps TRBD1 as D (5 bases). The CDR3 covers 16 residues. Germline values: CDR1 LGHDT, CDR2 YNNKEL (reference sequence). Trimming cost V 6 bases and J 8 bases, with 20 bases left between them. Written as DNA, the CDR3 is TGTGCCAGCAGTCTACGGTTGGGACTAGAGGATTCACCCCTCCACTTT. It encodes CASSLRLGLEDSPLHF.

This clonotype was recorded at least ten times. The chain links TRBV6-2 or TRBV6-3 to TRBJ1-1; D may be TRBD1 (5 bases). V lost 0 bases and J 1 base, leaving 9 bases between the germline ends. Germline loops: CDR1 MNHEY, CDR2 SVGEGT. This CDR3 has 15 residues. The CDR3 sequence is CASSYSARANTEAFF. The CDR3 DNA follows: TGTGCCAGCAGTTACTCCGCCAGGGCGAACACTGAAGCTTTCTTT.

This clonotype was detected many times. The J gene is TRBJ1-5, the V gene TRBV20-1, with D maybe TRBD1 (6 bases). V lost 0 bases to trimming and J lost 4 bases, with 13 bases between them. CDR1 is DFQATT, CDR2 SNEGSKA, per germline (reference sequence). The CDR3 runs 15 residues. As DNA, the CDR3 is TGCAGTGCTAGAGACACAGGGCTGTCAAATCAGCCCCAGCATTTT. Amino acid sequence: CSARDTGLSNQPQHF.

This clonotype was seen repeatedly, ten times or more. The chain is built from TRBV4-3 and TRBJ2-7; D uncertain. CDR1 is LGHNA, CDR2 YSLEER, per germline. Trimming removed 0 bases at V and 3 bases at J, with 12 bases between. This CDR3 is 15 amino acids long. The CDR3 region is CASSQDSVGNYEQYF. The CDR3 DNA follows: TGCGCCAGCAGCCAAGATTCAGTGGGAAACTACGAGCAGTACTTC.

This clonotype was detected many times. The chain employs TRBV20-1 and TRBJ2-5; possible D gene TRBD2, 7 bases. V shed 3 bases and J shed 2 bases, with 13 bases lying between them. Germline V gene sequence: CDR1 DFQATT, CDR2 SNEGSKA (reference sequence). The CDR3 is made up of 14 amino acids. The CDR3 sequence is CSASGGTRQETQYF. Written as DNA, the CDR3 is TGCAGTGCTAGCGGGGGGACAAGACAAGAGACCCAGTACTTC.

This clonotype was detected ten times or more. The chain employs TRBV4-2 and TRBJ2-5, with a weak D call TRBD2 (5 bases). This CDR3 region has 13 residues. V lost 0 bases and J 5 bases, leaving 7 bases between the germline ends. Germline V gene sequence: CDR1 LGHNA, CDR2 YNFKEQ. CDR3 DNA sequence: TGTGCCAGCAGCCAAGAATGGGAGGAGACCCAGTACTTC. As protein: CASSQEWEETQYF.

This chain uses TRBV6-2 or TRBV6-3 with TRBJ2-7; no firm D call. In germline, CDR1 is MNHEY, CDR2 SVGEGT. Trimming pared 8 bases from V and 3 bases from J, leaving 11 bases between. The CDR3 sequence is 12 residues long. The DNA for the CDR3 is TGTGCCAGCGGACCTAGAGTCTACGAGCAGTACTTC. As protein: CASGPRVYEQYF.

This clonotype was detected ten times or more. This chain uses TRBV20-1 with TRBJ1-2; TRBD1 might be the D (5 bases). The CDR3 loop spans 12 amino acids. CDR1 and CDR2 (germline): DFQATT, SNEGSKA (reference sequence). The V end was cut by 5 bases, the J end by 5 bases, with 12 bases between. Here the CDR3 DNA reads TGCAGTGCTCCAGACGGGGGGTATGGCTACACCTTC. It encodes CSAPDGGYGYTF.

The chain recombines TRBV12-3 or TRBV12-4 with TRBJ1-1; weak D call: TRBD1 (6 bases). Trimming took 3 bases from V and 5 from J, leaving 16 bases between them. The CDR3 consists of 15 residues. CDR3 nucleotides: TGTGCCAGCAGTTTGGGGGGCCAGGCGTATACTGAAGCTTTCTTT. Its protein product is CASSLGGQAYTEAFF.

This clonotype occurred many times. The V call is TRBV2, the J call TRBJ2-2, with D perhaps TRBD1 (6 bases). There are 14 residues in the CDR3. Germline V gene sequence: CDR1 SNHLY, CDR2 FYNNEI. V was shortened by 6 bases and J by 6 bases, with 14 bases between the two germline ends. The CDR3 loop reads CASRQLQGPGELFF. DNA for the CDR3: TGTGCCAGCAGACAATTACAGGGTCCCGGGGAGCTGTTTTTT. The variable domain in full, with the rest retrieved from reference TRBV2 and TRBJ2-2, is EPEVTQTPSHQVTQMGQEVILRCVPISNHLYFYWYRQILGQKVEFLVSFYNNEISEKSEIFDDQFSVERPDGSNFTLKIRSTKLEDSAMYFCASRQLQGPGELFFGEGSRLTVL.

This clonotype was observed at least ten times. The gene calls are TRBV30 and TRBJ1-2; D unresolved. CDR3 length: 11 amino acids. Trimming removed 3 bases at V and 4 bases at J, with 6 bases between. Germline CDR1 is GTSNPN and CDR2 is SVGIG (reference sequence). The CDR3 spells CAWRRSYGYTF. CDR3 nucleotides: TGTGCCTGGAGGCGATCCTATGGCTACACCTTC. The variable domain in full, with the rest retrieved from reference TRBV30 and TRBJ1-2, is SQTIHQWPATLVQPVGSPLSLECTVEGTSNPNLYWYRQAAGRGLQLLFYSVGIGQISSEVPQNLSASRPQDRQFILSSKKLLLSDSGFYLCAWRRSYGYTFGSGTRLTVV.

The chain combines TRBV6-2 or TRBV6-3 with TRBJ1-2; maybe TRBD1 (6 bases). V lost 4 bases to trimming and J lost 2 bases, with 11 bases between them. From germline, CDR1 is MNHEY and CDR2 SVGEGT. The CDR3 runs to 14 residues. The CDR3 loop is CASSSQGANYGYTF. The CDR3 DNA sequence: TGTGCCAGCAGTTCACAGGGCGCCAACTATGGCTACACCTTC.

This clonotype appeared many times. The chain recombines TRBV28 with TRBJ2-4; tentative D call: TRBD2 (5 bases). CDR1 and CDR2 from the germline V gene are MDHEN and SYDVKM. V was shortened by 5 bases and J by 12 bases, with 14 bases between the two germline ends. CDR3 length: 12 amino acids. Here the CDR3 reads CASSTGLDPQYF. DNA for the CDR3: TGTGCCAGCAGTACCGGACTGGATCCTCAGTACTTC.

There are many counts of this clonotype. The chain uses TRBV7-2 and TRBJ2-5; 12 bases agree with TRBD1. V lost 4 bases, J lost 5 bases, and 11 bases stayed unmatched. Per the germline V gene, CDR1 is SGHTA and CDR2 is FQGNSA. This CDR3 comprises 17 residues. CDR3 coding DNA: TGTGCCAGCAGCTCCTGGGGACAGGGGGCGCTTGCGGAGACCCAGTACTTC. Translating gives CASSSWGQGALAETQYF.

This clonotype was recorded at least ten times. The chain combines TRBV20-1 with TRBJ1-2; TRBD1 aligns across 7 bases. CDR1 is DFQATT, CDR2 SNEGSKA, per germline (reference sequence). Trimming cost V 7 bases and J 8 bases; bases outside gene matches: 10. This CDR3 spans 12 amino acids. The CDR3 DNA reads TGCAGTGAAGGGGGGACAGATAGCGGCTACACCTTC. Amino acids: CSEGGTDSGYTF.

This clonotype has only a few counts. This chain uses TRBV28 with TRBJ1-2, with D perhaps TRBD1 (6 bases). CDR1 is MDHEN and CDR2 is SYDVKM in the germline V gene. Trimming took off 4 bases at V and 4 bases at J, with 13 bases between the two ends. The CDR3 runs to 14 residues. The CDR3 here is CASSSGGRAYGYTF. DNA for the CDR3: TGTGCCAGCAGTTCCGGGGGCAGGGCCTATGGCTACACCTTC.

The genes are TRBV7-2 and TRBJ2-7; TRBD2 is a possible D gene (7 bases). The DNA end is more similar to TRBJ2-1, so the J call may be wrong. Germline V gene data show CDR1 as SGHTA and CDR2 as FQGNSA. The CDR3 is made up of 14 amino acids. The CDR3, as DNA: TGTGCCAGCAGCGAGGGGGGGGTTTTGCGGGAGCAGTTCTTC. Its protein product is CASSEGGVLREQFF.

This clonotype appeared many times. This chain links TRBV6-1 with TRBJ1-2; D not resolved. This CDR3 is built from 13 residues. The germline CDR1 and CDR2 sequences are MNHNS and SASEGT. V was cut by 4 bases and J by 3 bases, with 9 bases left in between. The CDR3 spells CASSVRTDYGYTF. CDR3 sequence (DNA): TGTGCCAGCAGTGTCAGGACGGACTATGGCTACACCTTC.

This clonotype was seen ten or more times. This chain connects TRBV27 to TRBJ2-7, with TRBD1 matching over 7 bases. CDR3 length equals 15 residues. V dropped 6 bases and J dropped 1; count of bases not matched to a gene: 9. The germline V gene encodes CDR1 MNHEY and CDR2 SMNVEV (reference sequence). The CDR3 here is CASRYDRAGSYEQYF. The CDR3 nucleotides are TGTGCCAGCAGATACGACAGGGCGGGTTCCTACGAGCAGTACTTC.

This clonotype was seen ten or more times. The V call is TRBV5-1, the J call TRBJ2-2; D is perhaps TRBD1 (6 bases). From germline, CDR1 is SGHRS and CDR2 YFSETQ. The CDR3 is made up of 15 amino acids. Trimming stripped 4 bases from V and 2 bases from J, with 12 bases between. DNA for the CDR3: TGCGCCAGCAGCCTCCAGGGGACAAACACCGGGGAGCTGTTTTTT. As protein: CASSLQGTNTGELFF.

The J gene is TRBJ2-2, the V gene TRBV28, with D perhaps assigned TRBD1 or TRBD2 (5 bases each). Trimming pared 4 bases from V and 6 bases from J, leaving 15 bases between. This CDR3 has 15 amino acids. CDR1 is MDHEN and CDR2 is SYDVKM in the germline V gene. The CDR3 bases are TGTGCCAGCAGTTCTGGGACCTTCCAGGCCGGGGAGCTGTTTTTT. This translates into CASSSGTFQAGELFF.

Regarding this clonotype: Germline is not matched at one junction end, which may reflect a read error. This sequence joins TRBV6-2 or TRBV6-3 and TRBJ1-2; D possibly corresponds to TRBD1 (5 bases). This CDR3 has 16 residues. Per germline, CDR1 MNHEY and CDR2 SVGEGT. CDR3: CAISYGRGERYYGYTF. In DNA form, the CDR3 reads TGTGCCATCAGTTATGGTAGGGGAGAGCGGTACTATGGCTACACCTTC.

This clonotype was seen many times. V gene TRBV6-5 combines with J gene TRBJ2-7, with a weak D call TRBD2 (5 bases). Trimming took 4 bases from V and 1 from J, leaving 11 bases between them. In germline, CDR1 is MNHEY, CDR2 SVGAGI. The CDR3 runs to 14 residues. CDR3 nucleotides: TGTGCCAGCAGTTGGGAGAGGGATTCCTACGAGCAGTACTTC. It is translated as CASSWERDSYEQYF.

This clonotype was recorded at least ten times. The gene calls are TRBV28 and TRBJ2-7; no definite D call. Trimming stripped 7 bases from V and 6 bases from J, with 19 bases between. The CDR3 is 14 residues long. Looked up from germline, CDR1 is MDHEN and CDR2 is SYDVKM. This chain's CDR3 is CASNGYSPLGEQYF. The CDR3 DNA follows: TGTGCCAGCAACGGTTACTCCCCTTTGGGCGAGCAGTACTTC.

This clonotype appeared many times. CDR3 region: CASSFLAGGYEQYF. The DNA of the CDR3 is TGTGCCAGCAGTTTTTTAGCGGGAGGCTACGAGCAGTACTTC. The rearrangement uses TRBV12-3 or TRBV12-4 and TRBJ2-7; 10 nucleotides line up with TRBD2. This CDR3 is built from 14 residues. V shed 3 bases and J 3 bases; nucleotides not matched to a gene: 2.

This clonotype was counted at least ten times. V is TRBV12-3 or TRBV12-4 and J is TRBJ1-1, with D unresolved. This CDR3 spans 13 amino acids. Trimming removed 6 bases at V and 1 base at J, with 9 bases between. CDR3 sequence: CASSDHPNTEAFF. DNA of the CDR3: TGTGCCAGCAGCGATCATCCGAACACTGAAGCTTTCTTT.

This clonotype was counted many times. The genes are TRBV28 and TRBJ2-7, with 7 bases matching TRBD2. CDR1 is MDHEN, CDR2 SYDVKM, per germline. V lost 7 bases and J lost 1; bases outside the gene matches: 4. CDR3 length: 13 amino acids. CDR3 loop: CASTAGVSYEQYF. The DNA of the CDR3 is TGTGCCAGCACTGCGGGGGTTTCCTACGAGCAGTACTTC.

The chain has TRBV5-1 and TRBJ2-7; weak D call: TRBD1 (7 bases). CDR1 and CDR2 (germline): SGHRS, YFSETQ. The CDR3 length is 11 residues. CDR3 region: CLSGGLDEQYF. CDR3 DNA: TGCTTGTCAGGGGGACTGGACGAGCAGTACTTC. Full variable domain (missing parts from reference TRBV5-1 and TRBJ2-7): KAGVTQTPRYLIKTRGQQVTLSCSPISGHRSVSWYQQTPGQGLQFLFEYFSETQRNKGNFPGRFSGRQFSNSRSEMNVSTLELGDSALYLCLSGGLDEQYFGPGTRLTVT.

The gene calls are TRBV6-2 or TRBV6-3 and TRBJ2-2; the match to TRBD2 covers 10 bases. Germline lookup yields CDR1 MNHEY and CDR2 SVGEGT. This CDR3 has 16 amino acids. The junction had 4 bases not matched to a gene; V was cut back by 5 bases and J by 1 base. The DNA for the CDR3 is TGTGCCAGCAGTAGACCTAGCGGGAGGAACACCGGGGAGCTGTTTTTT. The encoded protein is CASSRPSGRNTGELFF.